Listed here are 18 T cell receptor beta chains from one sample, sequenced in a study of cytotoxic CD8 clonotypes in ibrutinib-treated CLL. Clones were sequenced by immunoSEQ multiplex PCR, and TCRdb holds only the in-frame ones, with some missing. The sample contains hundreds of thousands of clones, roughly 70% of which appear only once. Sequences were derived from PBMCs, sampled after 24 months of ibrutinib treatment. These receptors originate from a human donor with chronic lymphocytic leukemia.

This rearrangement joins TRBV9 to TRBJ2-1, with TRBD2 matching over 11 bases. The germline gives CDR1 SGDLS, CDR2 YYNGEE. There are 18 residues in the CDR3. Unmatched junction bases numbered 7, after V lost 2 bases and J lost 0 bases. The CDR3: CASSVASGRRSSYNEQFF. The CDR3 region has the DNA TGTGCCAGCAGCGTGGCTAGCGGGAGGCGGAGCTCCTACAATGAGCAGTTCTTC. The full variable domain, with the rest looked up from reference TRBV9 and TRBJ2-1, is DSGVTQTPKHLITATGQRVTLRCSPRSGDLSVYWYQQSLDQGLQFLIQYYNGEERAKGNILERFSAQQFPDLHSELNLSSLELGDSALYFCASSVASGRRSSYNEQFFGPGTRLTVL.

Comments on this clone: Other nucleotide sequences from this sample produce the same CDR3. V gene TRBV5-1 combines with J gene TRBJ2-5; unclear D gene. Germline CDR1 and CDR2: SGHRS and YFSETQ. CDR3 length: 13 residues. V was trimmed by 0 bases and J by 2 bases, leaving 5 bases between them. The CDR3 loop is CASSLGSQETQYF. CDR3 in DNA: TGCGCCAGCAGCTTGGGTAGTCAAGAGACCCAGTACTTC.

The chain recombines TRBV7-6 with TRBJ1-5; maybe TRBD1 (5 bases). The CDR3 contains 15 residues. The V end was cut by 0 bases, the J end by 2 bases, with 8 bases between. CDR1 SGHVS and CDR2 FNYEAQ come from the germline V gene. CDR3: CASSLAGVGNQPQHF. CDR3 in DNA: TGTGCCAGCAGCTTAGCGGGGGTCGGCAATCAGCCCCAGCATTTT.

V and J are TRBV4-3 and TRBJ1-5, with no clear D. V lost 0 bases and J lost 2, with 8 bases in between. The CDR3 covers 15 residues. Germline CDR1 LGHNA, CDR2 YSLEER. As DNA, the CDR3 is TGCGCCAGCAGCCAAGATCTTGCAGGCAATCAGCCCCAGCATTTT. Translated: CASSQDLAGNQPQHF.

This clone was detected only a few times. The rearrangement links TRBV19 to TRBJ1-2; D is possibly TRBD1 (6 bases). This CDR3 spans 12 amino acids. V was trimmed by 11 bases and J by 3 bases, leaving 13 bases between them. Germline CDR1 is LNHDA and CDR2 is SQIVND (reference sequence). The CDR3 loop reads CAVPTGYYGYTF. The CDR3 DNA follows: TGTGCCGTCCCGACAGGCTACTATGGCTACACCTTC.

This clone was observed once. V gene TRBV30 combines with J gene TRBJ1-5; D is uncertain. Germline V gives CDR1 GTSNPN, CDR2 SVGIG (reference sequence). V was cut by 2 bases and J by 5 bases, with 10 bases left in between. The CDR3 runs to 13 residues. CDR3 region: CAWSMGGDQPQHF. DNA of the CDR3: TGTGCCTGGAGTATGGGCGGGGATCAGCCCCAGCATTTT.

This sequence joins TRBV27 and TRBJ2-1, with TRBD2 matching over 11 bases. Losses at the gene ends were 4 bases for V and 5 bases for J; bases not matched to a gene: 4. CDR3 size: 15 residues. Germline V gives CDR1 MNHEY, CDR2 SMNVEV (reference sequence). CDR3 in DNA: TGTGCCAGCAGTTGGGGACTAGCGGCCCACAATGAGCAGTTCTTC. Its protein is CASSWGLAAHNEQFF.

This chain links TRBV20-1 with TRBJ2-1; unclear D gene. Germline V CDR1 and CDR2: DFQATT, SNEGSKA (reference sequence). This CDR3 has 11 residues. CDR3 protein: CSTSAYNEQFF. For the CDR3, the DNA is TGCTCTACATCAGCCTACAATGAGCAGTTCTTC.

This clone has only a few counts. V and J are TRBV28 and TRBJ1-1; TRBD1 might be the D (6 bases). Germline lookup yields CDR1 MDHEN and CDR2 SYDVKM. This CDR3 has 14 residues. Trimming cost V 6 bases and J 1 base, with 12 bases left between them. The CDR3 nucleotides are TGTGCCAGCAGACCAGGACAGAGGAACACTGAAGCTTTCTTT. This translates into CASRPGQRNTEAFF.

The chain is built from TRBV2 and TRBJ1-4, with D hard to call. The CDR3 extends over 14 amino acids. Germline assignment: CDR1 SNHLY and CDR2 FYNNEI. Trimming shortened V by 3 bases and J by 8 bases, and 13 bases separated the two germline ends. CDR3 DNA: TGTGCCAGCAGTGAGGACGGAGGAAAGGAAAAACTGTTTTTT. This gives the protein CASSEDGGKEKLFF. Variable domain in full (rest from reference TRBV2 and TRBJ1-4): EPEVTQTPSHQVTQMGQEVILRCVPISNHLYFYWYRQILGQKVEFLVSFYNNEISEKSEIFDDQFSVERPDGSNFTLKIRSTKLEDSAMYFCASSEDGGKEKLFFGSGTQLSVL.

The chain uses TRBV2 and TRBJ2-2; tentative D call: TRBD1 (6 bases). Germline assignment: CDR1 SNHLY and CDR2 FYNNEI. V was pared by 6 bases and J by 6 bases, with 17 bases between. This CDR3 comprises 15 residues. The chain's CDR3 is CASSSGTKVAGELFF. The CDR3 nucleotides read TGTGCCAGCAGCTCCGGGACAAAAGTGGCCGGGGAGCTGTTTTTT.

Here the CDR3 reads CASSDSPGEQYF. The CDR3 DNA reads as TGTGCCAGCAGCGACAGCCCTGGCGAGCAGTACTTC. The chain couples TRBV6-5 to TRBJ2-7; D might be TRBD1 (5 bases). The germline CDR1 and CDR2 sequences are MNHEY and SVGAGI. This CDR3 has 12 residues. Trimming left V 6 bases short and J 6 bases short, with 12 bases between.

This rearrangement joins TRBV6-5 to TRBJ2-7; TRBD2 is a possible D gene (5 bases). This CDR3 is 15 amino acids long. V lost 5 bases, J lost 4 bases, and 18 bases lay in between. Germline CDR1 MNHEY, CDR2 SVGAGI. The CDR3 region has the DNA TGTGCCAGCAGTACCCCCGTGGGAGTAGTGTACGAGCAGTACTTC. Translating gives CASSTPVGVVYEQYF.

V usage is TRBV27 and J usage is TRBJ1-2; possible D gene TRBD1, 5 bases. Trimming took off 4 bases at V and 8 bases at J, with 11 bases between the two ends. Germline V lookup: CDR1 MNHEY, CDR2 SMNVEV (reference sequence). This CDR3 has 12 residues. The CDR3 is CASSSSGMGYTF. CDR3 bases: TGTGCCAGCAGTTCGTCAGGGATGGGCTACACCTTC.

In DNA, the CDR3 is TGCAGCGCAATCGGGCTAGCAGATTCCAAAGAGACCCAGTACTTC. Translating it yields CSAIGLADSKETQYF. The chain couples TRBV29-1 to TRBJ2-5; D is possibly TRBD2 (5 bases). Germline CDR1 SQVTM, CDR2 ANQGSEA. V was shortened by 7 bases and J by 3 bases, with 21 bases between the two germline ends. The CDR3 loop spans 15 amino acids. Full variable domain (remainder filled in from reference TRBV29-1 and TRBJ2-5): SAVISQKPSRDICQRGTSLTIQCQVDSQVTMMFWYRQQPGQSLTLIATANQGSEATYESGFVIDKFPISRPNLTFSTLTVSNMSPEDSSIYLCSAIGLADSKETQYFGPGTRLLVL.

This clone was counted at least ten times. The chain employs TRBV2 and TRBJ2-7, with D possibly being TRBD2 (6 bases). The V gene's germline CDR1 is SNHLY and CDR2 FYNNEI. The CDR3 has 10 amino acids. With 8 bases removed from V and 6 bases from J, the gap between germline ends came to 8 bases. The CDR3 DNA sequence: TGTGCCAGCGGGGACTTCGAGCAGTACTTC. This sequence encodes CASGDFEQYF.

This clone was seen more than once but under ten times. The genes are TRBV30 and TRBJ1-2; D might be TRBD1 (5 bases). Between the trimmed V and J ends, which lost 4 bases and 0 bases, there was a span of 9 bases. The germline CDR1 and CDR2 sequences are GTSNPN and SVGIG (reference sequence). The CDR3 extends over 13 amino acids. CDR3 sequence: CAWTPTANYGYTF. The CDR3 DNA sequence: TGTGCCTGGACCCCGACAGCTAACTATGGCTACACCTTC.

The rearrangement joins TRBV28 to TRBJ2-1; a possible D gene is TRBD1 (6 bases). Germline-derived CDR1 and CDR2 are MDHEN and SYDVKM. The CDR3 contains 12 residues. Trimming removed 3 bases at V and 9 bases at J, with 9 bases between. CDR3 nucleotide sequence: TGTGCCAGCAGTTTTGACAGGTTTGAGCAGTTCTTC. As protein: CASSFDRFEQFF.